The subject of this entry is one T cell receptor beta chain. What it recognizes is unknown. Method: immunoSEQ multiplex PCR; TCRdb's copy keeps in-frame clones and lacks some. This sample has about 63,000 clones; 83% occur once, and the top ten carry about 6%. These data are taken from a study of T cell responses to AZD1222 COVID-19 vaccine. Points from the study as a whole: When two AZD1222 doses had been given, Spike-specific TCR breadth and depth rose.

This CDR3 has 15 amino acids. Germline CDR1 MNHEY, CDR2 SVGAGI. Trimming removed 5 bases from V and 1 base from J; junction bases left unmatched: 4. The TCR originated in an adult who received the AZD1222 COVID-19 vaccine. This specimen was peripheral blood, taken 28 days after the second AZD1222 dose. The chain combines TRBV6-5 with TRBJ2-7, with 11 bases fitting TRBD2. The CDR3 spells CASSPGTSGSYEQYF. The CDR3 DNA reads as TGTGCCAGCAGTCCCGGGACTAGCGGATCCTACGAGCAGTACTTC.